The 21 T cell receptor beta chains reported below all come from one sample, sequenced in a study of beta chain features in type 1 diabetes (dated by TCRdb to the late 2010s). Library preparation used the immunoSEQ multiplex PCR assay. All of the isolated RNA was reverse transcribed with the High Capacity cDNA Reverse Transcription Kit, so expressed TCRB transcripts were sequenced. The table was pulled from immuneACCESS by TCRdb, which kept in-frame rearrangements only. Such tables lose some clones; where checked, under half of the loss comes from unresolved V genes, and the rest has no known cause. Recorded for this sample are some 330,000 clones; around 10% of them occurred a single time. Jointly, the top ten make up about 0.014% of the sample. Sequencing was done on a sample of naive CD4+ T cells from blood. The cell subset or site tag for this specimen amounts to: true naive CD4+ T cells. These receptors originate from a woman aged 25 to 39 in good health.

The chain recombines TRBV19 with TRBJ1-1, with D perhaps matching TRBD1 (5 bases). This CDR3 is 13 amino acids long. Trimming stripped 7 bases from V and 7 bases from J, with 16 bases between. Germline V gene lookup returns CDR1 LNHDA and CDR2 SQIVND (reference sequence). The CDR3 region has the DNA TGTGCCAGTAACCTACGGCAGGGCGGTGAAGCTTTCTTT. This encodes CASNLRQGGEAFF. The complete variable domain, with remaining parts taken from reference TRBV19 and TRBJ1-1, reads DGGITQSPKYLFRKEGQNVTLSCEQNLNHDAMYWYRQDPGQGLRLIYYSQIVNDFQKGDIAEGYSVSREKKESFPLTVTSAQKNPTAFYLCASNLRQGGEAFFGQGTRLTVV.

This clone was found a few times. This rearrangement joins TRBV6-5 to TRBJ1-4; D gene unclear. Trimming took 2 bases from V and 7 from J, leaving 8 bases between them. The CDR3 is 13 residues long. Germline loops: CDR1 MNHEY, CDR2 SVGAGI. The CDR3 DNA reads TGTGCCAGCAGTTACGCGGGCCTTGAAAAACTGTTTTTT. Protein product: CASSYAGLEKLFF.

This chain joins TRBV4-2 and TRBJ2-7, with D unresolved. This CDR3 is built from 15 residues. CDR1 LGHNA and CDR2 YNFKEQ come from the germline V gene. Trimming took 0 bases from V and 0 from J, leaving 9 bases between them. This chain's CDR3 is CASSQDLAYSYEQYF. The CDR3 bases are TGTGCCAGCAGCCAAGATCTTGCCTACTCCTACGAGCAGTACTTC.

This clone was counted between two and nine times. The CDR3 DNA follows: TGTGCCAGCAGTAGGACTGGAGCGGAGACAGATACGCAGTATTTT. It specifies CASSRTGAETDTQYF. V and J are TRBV6-1 and TRBJ2-3; a possible D gene is TRBD2 (5 bases). The CDR3 runs to 15 residues. The V end was cut by 5 bases, the J end by 3 bases, with 15 bases between. The germline gives CDR1 MNHNS, CDR2 SASEGT.

The chain combines TRBV23-1 with TRBJ2-1; the match to TRBD2 covers 12 bases. TRBV23-1 is an open reading frame whose function is uncertain. This CDR3 comprises 20 residues. J gave up 6 bases and V 6 bases, and 21 bases lay outside the gene matches. The CDR3 spells CASSPRAGLAGGPISNEQFF. Written as DNA, the CDR3 is TGCGCCAGCAGCCCGCGGGCGGGGCTAGCGGGAGGGCCGATCTCCAATGAGCAGTTCTTC.

The CDR3 sequence: CASSQDRESSYNEQFF. CDR3 coding DNA: TGTGCCAGCAGCCAGGACCGGGAGAGCTCCTACAATGAGCAGTTCTTC. The chain joins TRBV4-2 to TRBJ2-1; D might be TRBD2 (6 bases). The CDR3 consists of 16 residues. Germline V gene sequence: CDR1 LGHNA, CDR2 YNFKEQ. The V end was cut by 3 bases, the J end by 0 bases, with 12 bases between.

The V and J genes are TRBV4-1 and TRBJ2-7, with 8 bases that match TRBD2. Germline V gene sequence: CDR1 MGHRA, CDR2 YSYEKL. Germline trimming cut 5 bases from V and 6 bases from J; bases unmatched to any gene: 18. CDR3 length: 17 amino acids. CDR3: CASSSNLPGLVAFEQYF. CDR3 in DNA: TGCGCCAGCAGCTCTAACCTCCCGGGACTAGTGGCATTCGAGCAGTACTTC.

A few counts support this clone. The chain carries TRBV18 and TRBJ1-3; no reliable D call. The CDR3 sequence is 16 residues long. V lost 2 bases and J lost 0, with 11 bases in between. CDR1 and CDR2 (germline): KGHSH, LQKENI. The CDR3 loop reads CASSPNPPDSGNTIYF. The CDR3 nucleotides are TGTGCCAGCTCACCAAATCCACCAGACTCTGGAAACACCATATATTTT.

The rearrangement joins TRBV5-1 to TRBJ2-1; 11 bases fit TRBD2. After removal of 4 bases from V and 3 bases from J, the junction contained 9 bases not matched to a gene. CDR1 is SGHRS, CDR2 YFSETQ, per germline. This CDR3 has 17 amino acids. In DNA form, the CDR3 reads TGCGCCAGCAGCACGACCCTAGCGGGAGGTCTCTACAATGAGCAGTTCTTC. It specifies CASSTTLAGGLYNEQFF.

The chain uses TRBV9 and TRBJ2-5; 9 nucleotides agree with TRBD1. This CDR3 has 15 residues. After removal of 4 bases from V and 5 bases from J, the junction contained 9 bases not matched to a gene. Germline loops: CDR1 SGDLS, CDR2 YYNGEE. CDR3 sequence (DNA): TGTGCCAGCAGCATCTTACAGGGGGCCGTGGAGACCCAGTACTTC. Protein product: CASSILQGAVETQYF. Supplemented by reference TRBV9 and TRBJ2-5, the full variable domain reads DSGVTQTPKHLITATGQRVTLRCSPRSGDLSVYWYQQSLDQGLQFLIQYYNGEERAKGNILERFSAQQFPDLHSELNLSSLELGDSALYFCASSILQGAVETQYFGPGTRLLVL.

This clone showed up just a few times. The gene calls are TRBV19 and TRBJ1-1; D gene uncertain. This CDR3 comprises 14 residues. Trimming cost V 3 bases and J 1 base, with 9 bases left between them. Germline values: CDR1 LNHDA, CDR2 SQIVND (reference sequence). This chain's CDR3 is CASSITVRNTEAFF. For the CDR3, the DNA is TGTGCCAGTAGTATCACCGTCAGGAACACTGAAGCTTTCTTT.

V gene TRBV30 combines with J gene TRBJ2-5, with D perhaps TRBD2 (5 bases). The V end was cut by 5 bases, the J end by 4 bases, with 14 bases between. CDR1 GTSNPN and CDR2 SVGIG come from the germline V gene (reference sequence). This CDR3 spans 13 amino acids. The CDR3 region has the DNA TGTGCCTGGGGGAGATTTAACGGAGAGACCCAGTACTTC. It codes for CAWGRFNGETQYF.

The V call is TRBV15, the J call TRBJ1-2, with unresolved D. V dropped 1 base and J dropped 1 base, with 4 bases sitting between them. The CDR3 spans 13 residues. Per the germline V gene, CDR1 is LNHNV and CDR2 is YYDKDF (reference sequence). As DNA, the CDR3 is TGTGCCACCAGCAGAGGACTTAACTATGGCTACACCTTC. Translating gives CATSRGLNYGYTF.

This chain joins TRBV9 and TRBJ2-7; 8 bases are shared with TRBD2. Trimming removed 0 bases from V and 4 bases from J; junction bases left unmatched: 6. The CDR3 spans 15 residues. CDR1 is SGDLS and CDR2 is YYNGEE in the germline V gene. The DNA of the CDR3 is TGTGCCAGCAGCGTAGGAACTAGCGGACAGTACGAGCAGTACTTC. Translation: CASSVGTSGQYEQYF.

The chain uses TRBV5-6 and TRBJ1-5; D remains unclear. CDR3 length: 14 residues. Trimming took off 4 bases at V and 7 bases at J, with 15 bases between the two ends. Germline CDR1 and CDR2: SGHDT and YYEEEE. CDR3 region: CASSLGLGGQPQHF. CDR3 coding DNA: TGTGCCAGCAGCCTAGGACTGGGCGGGCAGCCCCAGCATTTT.

V is TRBV7-9 and J is TRBJ2-5, with TRBD2 matching 9 bases. With 6 bases clipped from V and 4 bases from J, the junction kept 21 bases outside the gene matches. The CDR3 is 19 amino acids. Germline V lookup: CDR1 SEHNR, CDR2 FQNEAQ (reference sequence). Here the CDR3 reads CASRPTQGLAGEVRETQYF. Written as DNA, the CDR3 is TGTGCCAGCAGGCCAACTCAGGGACTAGCAGGGGAAGTAAGAGAGACCCAGTACTTC.

There are a few counts of this clone. The chain has TRBV5-1 and TRBJ1-1, with a possible D match to TRBD1 (5 bases). Per germline, CDR1 SGHRS and CDR2 YFSETQ. Trimming shortened V by 4 bases and J by 1 base, and 11 bases separated the two germline ends. The CDR3 covers 14 residues. The CDR3 DNA follows: TGCGCCAGCAGCCTCAGGGTTGAGAACACTGAAGCTTTCTTT. As protein: CASSLRVENTEAFF.

A few counts support this clone. V and J are TRBV15 and TRBJ2-7; maybe TRBD1 (5 bases). V was trimmed by 0 bases and J by 1 base, leaving 13 bases between them. Germline V gives CDR1 LNHNV, CDR2 YYDKDF (reference sequence). The CDR3 has 16 residues. The CDR3 DNA sequence: TGTGCCACCAGCAGAGATCCTGAGCACAGGTCCTACGAGCAGTACTTC. Its protein is CATSRDPEHRSYEQYF.

This clone has a handful of counts. The chain combines TRBV6-1 with TRBJ2-5, with D possibly being TRBD1 (5 bases). The CDR3 covers 16 residues. The germline CDR1 and CDR2 sequences are MNHNS and SASEGT. V was shortened by 4 bases and J by 5 bases, with 20 bases between the two germline ends. CDR3 residues: CASSVRPGREGETQYF. The CDR3 bases are TGTGCCAGCAGTGTTCGGCCGGGCAGGGAAGGGGAGACCCAGTACTTC.

The rearrangement links TRBV7-9 to TRBJ2-1; TRBD2 matches 7 bases. Unmatched junction bases numbered 6, after V lost 7 bases and J lost 0 bases. In germline, CDR1 is SEHNR, CDR2 FQNEAQ (reference sequence). This CDR3 region has 15 residues. In nucleotides, the CDR3 is TGTGCCAGCAACCGCGGGAGTAGCTCCTACAATGAGCAGTTCTTC. The encoded protein is CASNRGSSSYNEQFF.

The chain combines TRBV7-9 with TRBJ1-1; D not resolved. The CDR3 loop spans 13 amino acids. V was cut by 6 bases and J by 1 base, with 9 bases left in between. From germline, CDR1 is SEHNR and CDR2 FQNEAQ (reference sequence). The CDR3 reads CASRAVRNTEAFF. The CDR3 nucleotides read TGTGCCAGCAGGGCGGTCAGGAACACTGAAGCTTTCTTT.